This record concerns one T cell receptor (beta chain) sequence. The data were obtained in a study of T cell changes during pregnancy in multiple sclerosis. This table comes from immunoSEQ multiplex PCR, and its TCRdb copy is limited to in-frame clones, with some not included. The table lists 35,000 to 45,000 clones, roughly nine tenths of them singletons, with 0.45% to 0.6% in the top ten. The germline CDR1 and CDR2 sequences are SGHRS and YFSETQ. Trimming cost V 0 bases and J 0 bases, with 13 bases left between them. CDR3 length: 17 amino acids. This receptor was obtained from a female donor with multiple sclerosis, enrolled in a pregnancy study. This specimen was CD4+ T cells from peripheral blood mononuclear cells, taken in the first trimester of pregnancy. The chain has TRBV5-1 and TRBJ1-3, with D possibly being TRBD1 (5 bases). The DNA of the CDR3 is TGCGCCAGCAGCTTGGGCAGGGCTACCTTCTCTGGAAACACCATATATTTT. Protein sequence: CASSLGRATFSGNTIYF.